The 8 T cell receptor beta chains below come from one sample, sequenced in a study of blood T cells in healthy people across ages. For the second PCR, which ran for about 6 to 11 cycles, a sample-barcoded 5' primer and a J-beta primer mix were used. TCRdb fed the 5' RACE reads into MiXCR, producing one record per CDR3 protein. The sample includes 700,000 or so distinct CDR3 sequences, approximately 22% of them seen just once. The sequenced sample consisted of blood. The receptors originated from a man between 70 and 80 years old in good health.

This clonotype has a handful of counts. The chain carries TRBV18 and TRBJ2-5; the D gene could be TRBD1 or TRBD2 (5 bases each). In germline, CDR1 is KGHSH, CDR2 LQKENI. This CDR3 has 11 residues. Trimming took off 3 bases at V and 10 bases at J, with 9 bases between the two ends. The CDR3 DNA sequence: TGTGCCAGCTCACCCGGGGCCTACCAGTACTTC. Translating it yields CASSPGAYQYF. Supplemented by reference TRBV18 and TRBJ2-5, the full variable domain reads NAGVMQNPRHLVRRRGQEARLRCSPMKGHSHVYWYRQLPEEGLKFMVYLQKENIIDESGMPKERFSAEFPKEGPSILRIQQVVRGDSAAYFCASSPGAYQYFGPGTRLLVL.

The chain couples TRBV4-2 to TRBJ1-2, with unresolved D. Trimming removed 0 bases at V and 5 bases at J, with 13 bases between. This CDR3 spans 15 amino acids. The V gene's germline CDR1 is LGHNA and CDR2 YNFKEQ. The CDR3 sequence is CASSQDQKGSYGYTF. CDR3 in DNA: TGTGCCAGCAGCCAAGACCAAAAGGGTAGTTATGGCTACACCTTC.

The chain has TRBV7-3 and TRBJ2-1; 10 bases agree with TRBD1. Trimming took 6 bases from V and 5 from J; bases not matched to a gene: 7. This CDR3 is 15 amino acids long. Germline V CDR1 and CDR2: SGHTA, FQGTGA. CDR3 DNA sequence: TGTGCCAGCAGGCCGGGACAGGGGTTGGACAATGAGCAGTTCTTC. Amino acid sequence: CASRPGQGLDNEQFF.

The V call is TRBV6-6, the J call TRBJ2-7; 7 bases align to TRBD2. This CDR3 spans 13 amino acids. V lost 1 base and J lost 6; bases outside the gene matches: 3. From germline, CDR1 is MNHNY and CDR2 SVGAGI (reference sequence). CDR3: CASSYYGGSEQYV. CDR3 coding DNA: TGTGCCAGCAGTTACTACGGGGGGTCCGAGCAGTACGTC.

This clonotype was counted between two and nine times. The chain joins TRBV14 to TRBJ2-7; the match to TRBD1 covers 7 bases. V lost 1 base and J lost 3; bases outside the gene matches: 6. CDR3 length: 15 amino acids. Germline CDR1 reads SGHDN; CDR2 reads FVKESK. The CDR3 spells CASSQGGQIYYEQYF. In nucleotides, the CDR3 is TGTGCCAGCAGCCAAGGGGGACAGATATACTACGAGCAGTACTTC.

Many counts were recorded for this clonotype. The V gene is TRBV7-8, the J gene TRBJ1-4, with D tentatively TRBD1 (5 bases). This CDR3 comprises 16 residues. Germline CDR1 is SGHVS and CDR2 is FQNEAQ. V was shortened by 1 base and J by 7 bases, with 16 bases between the two germline ends. The CDR3 is CASSLGALGTPEKLFF. The CDR3, as DNA: TGTGCCAGCAGCTTAGGGGCCCTTGGGACCCCTGAAAAACTGTTTTTT.

This clonotype showed up just a few times. The junction departs from the called germline gene at one end, perhaps through a read error. The V call is TRBV12-3 or TRBV12-4, the J call TRBJ2-3; the match to TRBD2 covers 7 bases. The CDR3 loop spans 15 amino acids. For the CDR3, the DNA is TGTACCAGCAGTTTCGTGACCCGGGGGGAGGATACGCAGTATTTT. Translated: CTSSFVTRGEDTQYF.

The rearrangement links TRBV27 to TRBJ2-3; D tentatively reads TRBD1 or TRBD2 (5 bases each). CDR1 is MNHEY, CDR2 SMNVEV, per germline (reference sequence). The CDR3 length is 15 residues. V was trimmed by 5 bases and J by 2 bases, leaving 14 bases between them. DNA of the CDR3: TGTGCCAGCAGTCCCCGGGGCACCGACACAGATACGCAGTATTTT. Its protein is CASSPRGTDTDTQYF.